The 30 T cell receptor beta chains below all came from one sample that was sequenced in a study of T cell clonotyping in hematopoietic cell transplantation. As for time point: recipient sample about 28 days before transplant, after cytoreduction. TCRdb's table, derived via immunoSEQ multiplex PCR, lists solely in-frame clones and lacks some. The data show roughly 20,000 clones, 90% seen once. The sample consisted of peripheral blood mononuclear cells, taken before stem cell transplant. The receptors shown here come from a young man with biphenotypic leukemia. Some clones in this sample may be carry-over from other donors' samples.

The chain combines TRBV5-1 with TRBJ2-5; TRBD2 might be the D (5 bases). CDR1 is SGHRS, CDR2 YFSETQ, per germline. CDR3 length: 14 amino acids. The V and J ends lost 2 bases and 5 bases respectively, with 13 bases between them. The CDR3 is CASSLGGVRETQYF. CDR3 in DNA: TGCGCCAGCAGCTTAGGAGGAGTCCGGGAGACCCAGTACTTC.

This sequence joins TRBV30 and TRBJ1-3; D gene ambiguous. The CDR3 is 13 residues long. Germline loops: CDR1 GTSNPN, CDR2 SVGIG (reference sequence). Trimming cost V 7 bases and J 0 bases, with 10 bases left between them. This CDR3 is CALGRTSGNTIYF. Here the CDR3 DNA reads TGTGCCTTAGGGAGGACCTCTGGAAACACCATATATTTT.

This sequence joins TRBV19 and TRBJ2-5, with 7 bases lining up with TRBD2. The end of the DNA is better explained by TRBJ2-7, so the J call may be wrong. This CDR3 has 14 amino acids. Germline CDR1 and CDR2: LNHDA and SQIVND (reference sequence). CDR3 nucleotide sequence: TGTGCCAGTAAGCGGGAAACGTTCTCCTACGAGCAGTACTTC. This gives the protein CASKRETFSYEQYF.

Sample share makes this clone large. The rearrangement uses TRBV19 and TRBJ2-7, with TRBD1 matching 7 bases. CDR1 LNHDA and CDR2 SQIVND come from the germline V gene (reference sequence). The CDR3 spans 11 residues. V lost 6 bases, J lost 6 bases, and 2 bases stayed unmatched. The CDR3 DNA sequence: TGTGCCAGTAGCCCAGGGGGCGAGCAGTACTTC. This translates into CASSPGGEQYF.

CDR3 region: CASRARQGAWETQYF. The DNA for the CDR3 is TGTGCCAGTAGGGCGAGACAGGGGGCGTGGGAGACCCAGTACTTC. V is TRBV19 and J is TRBJ2-5; 10 bases map to TRBD1. CDR3 length: 15 amino acids. CDR1 and CDR2 from the germline V gene are LNHDA and SQIVND (reference sequence). V dropped 6 bases and J dropped 5; count of bases not matched to a gene: 9.

The chain uses TRBV6-6 and TRBJ2-7, with unresolved D. V was cut by 6 bases and J by 4 bases, with 10 bases left in between. This CDR3 is built from 12 residues. The germline gives CDR1 MNHNY, CDR2 SVGAGI (reference sequence). The CDR3 DNA follows: TGTGCCAGCAGCCAGATCCAATACGAGCAGTACTTC. Encoded protein: CASSQIQYEQYF.

This rearrangement joins TRBV7-2 to TRBJ2-1; tentatively, D is TRBD2 (7 bases). CDR1 is SGHTA, CDR2 FQGNSA, per germline. V was shortened by 7 bases and J by 5 bases, with 18 bases between the two germline ends. The CDR3 is made up of 15 amino acids. The CDR3 DNA reads TGTGCCAGCATCCCTAGGGGGGGAGGGCACAATGAGCAGTTCTTC. It yields the protein CASIPRGGGHNEQFF. Variable domain in full (rest from reference TRBV7-2 and TRBJ2-1): GAGVSQSPSNKVTEKGKDVELRCDPISGHTALYWYRQSLGQGLEFLIYFQGNSAPDKSGLPSDRFSAERTGGSVSTLTIQRTQQEDSAVYLCASIPRGGGHNEQFFGPGTRLTVL.

The chain recombines TRBV19 with TRBJ2-6; tentative D call: TRBD1 (5 bases). Trimming shortened V by 3 bases and J by 4 bases, and 13 bases separated the two germline ends. This CDR3 is built from 16 residues. Germline lookup yields CDR1 LNHDA and CDR2 SQIVND (reference sequence). CDR3 in amino acids: CASSIRVRAGANVLTF. As DNA, the CDR3 is TGTGCCAGTAGTATCAGAGTCAGGGCCGGGGCCAACGTCCTGACTTTC.

This clone has more than one count but fewer than ten. The rearrangement uses TRBV7-9 and TRBJ1-4, with D possibly matching TRBD1 (5 bases). Trimming took off 1 base at V and 8 bases at J, with 14 bases between the two ends. Germline V gene sequence: CDR1 SEHNR, CDR2 FQNEAQ (reference sequence). This CDR3 spans 15 amino acids. The CDR3 nucleotides are TGTGCCAGCAGCTTAGATCGGGCAGGGAAAGAAAAACTGTTTTTT. Its translation: CASSLDRAGKEKLFF. Based on the CDR3 plus reference TRBV7-9 and TRBJ1-4, the full variable domain is DTGVSQNPRHKITKRGQNVTFRCDPISEHNRLYWYRQTLGQGPEFLTYFQNEAQLEKSRLLSDRFSAERPKGSFSTLEIQRTEQGDSAMYLCASSLDRAGKEKLFFGSGTQLSVL.

V gene TRBV9 combines with J gene TRBJ1-1, with D uncertain. The CDR3 is 13 residues long. With 2 bases removed from V and 0 bases from J, the gap between germline ends came to 5 bases. From germline, CDR1 is SGDLS and CDR2 YYNGEE. The CDR3 reads CASSVQVNTEAFF. The CDR3 bases are TGTGCCAGCAGCGTTCAGGTGAACACTGAAGCTTTCTTT.

V is TRBV11-2 and J is TRBJ2-4; tentative D call: TRBD2 (5 bases). V was pared by 6 bases and J by 1 base, with 13 bases between. The CDR3 sequence is 15 residues long. Germline-derived CDR1 and CDR2 are SGHAT and FQNNGV. The CDR3 nucleotides read TGTGCCAGCAGTGAGGGAACGGTGGCCAAAAACATTCAGTACTTC. This codes for CASSEGTVAKNIQYF. Supplemented by reference TRBV11-2 and TRBJ2-4, the full variable domain reads EAGVAQSPRYKIIEKRQSVAFWCNPISGHATLYWYQQILGQGPKLLIQFQNNGVVDDSQLPKDRFSAERLKGVDSTLKIQPAKLEDSAVYLCASSEGTVAKNIQYFGAGTRLSVL.

V gene TRBV6-6 combines with J gene TRBJ1-5, with a possible D match to TRBD1 (5 bases). V was trimmed by 2 bases and J by 1 base, leaving 9 bases between them. The germline V gene encodes CDR1 MNHNY and CDR2 SVGAGI (reference sequence). The CDR3 is 15 amino acids. The CDR3 spells CASSYAGGSNQPQHF. The DNA of the CDR3 is TGTGCCAGCAGTTACGCCGGGGGAAGCAATCAGCCCCAGCATTTT.

The chain is built from TRBV30 and TRBJ2-2, with D uncertain. The CDR3 length is 11 residues. V was clipped by 0 bases and J by 6 bases, with 2 bases between them. The germline gives CDR1 GTSNPN, CDR2 SVGIG (reference sequence). This CDR3 reads CAWSVSGELFF. CDR3 nucleotide sequence: TGTGCCTGGAGTGTCTCCGGGGAGCTGTTTTTT.

This rearrangement joins TRBV5-4 to TRBJ2-7; D assignment may be TRBD1 or TRBD2 (5 bases each). Germline V gene lookup returns CDR1 SGHNT and CDR2 YYREEE (reference sequence). The CDR3 spans 16 residues. V lost 4 bases, J lost 2 bases, and 19 bases lay in between. CDR3: CASSLNRDGTTYEQYF. For the CDR3, the DNA is TGTGCCAGCAGCCTAAACCGGGACGGTACAACCTACGAGCAGTACTTC.

The chain links TRBV4-1 to TRBJ2-1; D might be TRBD2 (6 bases). Germline values: CDR1 MGHRA, CDR2 YSYEKL. The germline V and J ends were trimmed by 7 bases and 7 bases, with 8 bases remaining between them. CDR3 length equals 11 residues. The CDR3 sequence: CASTGLNEQFF. The CDR3 bases are TGCGCCAGCACCGGACTAAATGAGCAGTTCTTC.

This chain connects TRBV27 to TRBJ2-2, with 11 nucleotides matching TRBD2. The CDR3 has 15 residues. Germline loops: CDR1 MNHEY, CDR2 SMNVEV (reference sequence). V lost 4 bases to trimming and J lost 6 bases; unmatched junction nucleotides: 4. In DNA, the CDR3 is TGTGCCAGCAGTTACTTAGCGGGGGGGCCCGGGGAGCTGTTTTTT. Translating gives CASSYLAGGPGELFF.

This clone appeared once. The J gene is TRBJ2-5, the V gene TRBV10-3; the D gene is possibly TRBD1 (5 bases). V was trimmed by 6 bases and J by 9 bases, leaving 20 bases between them. In germline, CDR1 is ENHRY, CDR2 SYGVKD. The CDR3 runs 14 residues. The CDR3 protein is CAIRPGTGEGAQYF. The CDR3 DNA reads TGTGCCATCAGACCCGGAACCGGTGAAGGGGCCCAGTACTTC.

The chain links TRBV5-6 to TRBJ1-3; 8 positions match TRBD1. This CDR3 spans 15 amino acids. V lost 2 bases and J lost 3; bases outside the gene matches: 4. CDR1 is SGHDT and CDR2 is YYEEEE in the germline V gene. The CDR3 loop reads CASSFQGAYGNTIYF. CDR3 DNA: TGTGCCAGCAGCTTCCAGGGGGCTTATGGAAACACCATATATTTT. The full variable domain, rest sourced from reference TRBV5-6 and TRBJ1-3, is DAGVTQSPTHLIKTRGQQVTLRCSPKSGHDTVSWYQQALGQGPQFIFQYYEEEERQRGNFPDRFSGHQFPNYSSELNVNALLLGDSALYLCASSFQGAYGNTIYFGEGSWLTVV.

There are a few counts of this clone. V is TRBV19 and J is TRBJ1-2; D remains unclear. Per the germline V gene, CDR1 is LNHDA and CDR2 is SQIVND (reference sequence). The germline V and J ends were trimmed by 3 bases and 6 bases, with 5 bases remaining between them. The CDR3 sequence is 11 residues long. The CDR3: CASSIGDGYTF. For the CDR3, the DNA is TGTGCCAGTAGTATCGGGGATGGCTACACCTTC.

J is TRBJ2-1 and V is TRBV4-3; TRBD2 might be the D (6 bases). The CDR3 is 13 residues long. Germline CDR1 is LGHNA and CDR2 is YSLEER. Between the trimmed V and J ends, which lost 0 bases and 8 bases, there was a span of 8 bases. The CDR3 coding sequence is TGCGCCAGCAGCCAAGAAAGGAGGGATGAGCAGTTCTTC. Amino acids: CASSQERRDEQFF.

The rearrangement joins TRBV2 to TRBJ1-3, with D maybe TRBD1 (6 bases). V was clipped by 6 bases and J by 0 bases, with 12 bases between them. The CDR3 covers 15 residues. Germline V gene data show CDR1 as SNHLY and CDR2 as FYNNEI. The CDR3 is CASRPGQSSGNTIYF. The CDR3, as DNA: TGTGCCAGCAGGCCGGGACAAAGCTCTGGAAACACCATATATTTT.

V usage is TRBV19 and J usage is TRBJ1-4; D perhaps matches TRBD1 (6 bases). CDR1 is LNHDA, CDR2 SQIVND, per germline (reference sequence). CDR3 size: 14 residues. Between the trimmed V and J ends, which lost 3 bases and 3 bases, there was a span of 8 bases. This CDR3 reads CASSIRTANEKLFF. The CDR3 DNA sequence: TGTGCCAGTAGTATCAGGACAGCTAATGAAAAACTGTTTTTT. The variable domain in full, completed from reference TRBV19 and TRBJ1-4, reads DGGITQSPKYLFRKEGQNVTLSCEQNLNHDAMYWYRQDPGQGLRLIYYSQIVNDFQKGDIAEGYSVSREKKESFPLTVTSAQKNPTAFYLCASSIRTANEKLFFGSGTQLSVL.

The J gene is TRBJ2-7, the V gene TRBV9; 7 bases are shared with TRBD1. This CDR3 is 16 amino acids long. Germline V lookup: CDR1 SGDLS, CDR2 YYNGEE. The V segment lost 2 bases and the J segment 0 bases; nucleotides outside the gene matches: 8. DNA of the CDR3: TGTGCCAGCAGCGTGGGTGGGGACAGCAGCTCCTACGAGCAGTACTTC. Translated: CASSVGGDSSSYEQYF.

The chain links TRBV9 to TRBJ2-7; perhaps D is TRBD1 or TRBD2 (6 bases each). CDR1 and CDR2 from the germline V gene are SGDLS and YYNGEE. CDR3 length equals 15 residues. V shed 3 bases and J shed 7 bases, with 20 bases lying between them. CDR3 sequence reads: CASSGGLTGAGEQYF. The CDR3 DNA sequence: TGTGCCAGCAGCGGGGGTTTGACAGGTGCGGGGGAGCAGTACTTC.

The chain is built from TRBV29-1 and TRBJ2-5; 16 bases map to TRBD2. Germline trimming cut 4 bases from V and 3 bases from J; bases unmatched to any gene: 2. This CDR3 spans 15 amino acids. Germline CDR1 and CDR2: SQVTM and ANQGSEA. The CDR3 sequence: CSVVGTSGGEETQYF. DNA of the CDR3: TGCAGCGTTGTAGGGACTAGCGGGGGGGAAGAGACCCAGTACTTC.

J is TRBJ2-5 and V is TRBV27; TRBD1 aligns across 7 bases. In germline, CDR1 is MNHEY, CDR2 SMNVEV (reference sequence). The length of the CDR3 is 15 residues. J gave up 4 bases and V 7 bases, and 12 bases lay outside the gene matches. In nucleotides, the CDR3 is TGTGCCAGCACATCCCAGGGGGTGAAACGAGAGACCCAGTACTTC. Amino acid sequence: CASTSQGVKRETQYF.

This clone was seen once. V gene TRBV27 combines with J gene TRBJ2-7, with 7 bases that match TRBD1. CDR1 and CDR2 (germline): MNHEY, SMNVEV (reference sequence). The V segment lost 5 bases and the J segment 6 bases; nucleotides outside the gene matches: 10. CDR3 length: 14 residues. Written as DNA, the CDR3 is TGTGCCAGCAGTCCTGACAGGGTGGCGGGCGAGCAGTACTTC. This sequence encodes CASSPDRVAGEQYF.

The CDR3 DNA reads TGTGCCAGCAGCCCCCCTATGAATGAAAAACTGTTTTTT. Protein: CASSPPMNEKLFF. The chain carries TRBV4-2 and TRBJ1-4; D is unresolved. Germline loops: CDR1 LGHNA, CDR2 YNFKEQ. V was shortened by 4 bases and J by 5 bases, with 8 bases between the two germline ends. CDR3 length: 13 residues.

J is TRBJ2-7 and V is TRBV6-1; 12 bases map to TRBD2. V lost 1 base to trimming and J lost 3 bases; unmatched junction nucleotides: 1. The CDR3 consists of 15 residues. CDR1 MNHNS and CDR2 SASEGT come from the germline V gene. The CDR3 reads CASSEGLAGVYEQYF. DNA for the CDR3: TGTGCCAGCAGTGAAGGACTAGCGGGAGTCTACGAGCAGTACTTC.

V is TRBV6-5 and J is TRBJ1-1; TRBD1 agrees at 9 bases. CDR1 and CDR2 from the germline V gene are MNHEY and SVGAGI. The junction had 8 bases not matched to a gene; V was cut back by 0 bases and J by 6 bases. The CDR3 length is 16 residues. Here the CDR3 DNA reads TGTGCCAGCAGTTACTCTTCGGACAGGGGTAGGCCTGAAGCTTTCTTT. Its protein product is CASSYSSDRGRPEAFF.